Below, 11 T cell receptor beta chains from the same sample are listed, as sequenced in a study of neurological immune-mediated disorders. TCRdb independently ran MiXCR on the 5' RACE reads; one entry per CDR3 protein. Here the sample spans tens of thousands of distinct CDR3 sequences, just over 2.5% being singletons. The sample comprised PBMCs. All receptors come from a woman younger than 45 with multiple sclerosis.

This clonotype occurred many times. V usage is TRBV20-1 and J usage is TRBJ2-5; the D gene is possibly TRBD1 (6 bases). Deletions cut 6 bases from V and 2 bases from J, with 13 bases between. There are 13 residues in the CDR3. Per germline, CDR1 DFQATT and CDR2 SNEGSKA (reference sequence). The CDR3 sequence is CSAHDRKQETQYF. In DNA, the CDR3 is TGCAGTGCCCACGACAGGAAGCAAGAGACCCAGTACTTC.

In its sample, this clonotype was seen many times. The rearrangement uses TRBV11-3 and TRBJ2-1, with 9 bases fitting TRBD1. There are 15 residues in the CDR3. Germline CDR1 SGHNT, CDR2 YENEEA. V trimming: 5 bases; J trimming: 2 bases; junction bases outside the gene matches: 4. CDR3 DNA sequence: TGTGCCAGCAGCCCCCGACAGGGGGCCTACAATGAGCAGTTCTTC. Translation gives CASSPRQGAYNEQFF.

Ten or more counts support this clonotype. The rearrangement links TRBV20-1 to TRBJ2-1; TRBD1 matches 8 bases. The CDR3 contains 13 residues. The junction had 5 bases not matched to a gene; V was cut back by 3 bases and J by 7 bases. CDR1 and CDR2 from the germline V gene are DFQATT and SNEGSKA (reference sequence). In DNA, the CDR3 is TGCAGTGCTAGGGACAGGGATCTGAATGAGCAGTTCTTC. Translating it yields CSARDRDLNEQFF.

At least ten counts were recorded for this clonotype. This chain links TRBV20-1 with TRBJ2-7, with 8 bases matching TRBD2. The CDR3 sequence is 14 residues long. Germline V gives CDR1 DFQATT, CDR2 SNEGSKA (reference sequence). The V segment lost 5 bases and the J segment 2 bases; nucleotides outside the gene matches: 8. The DNA of the CDR3 is TGCAGTGCTGTTACTAGCGGTCTTCCCTACGAGCAGTACTTC. Protein product: CSAVTSGLPYEQYF.

This clonotype was recorded at least ten times. The V call is TRBV2, the J call TRBJ1-1; perhaps TRBD1 as D (5 bases). V lost 3 bases to trimming and J lost 0 bases, with 11 bases between them. Germline V gene data show CDR1 as SNHLY and CDR2 as FYNNEI. The CDR3 extends over 15 amino acids. The CDR3 DNA follows: TGTGCCAGCAGTGAGTTGGGACCCATGAACACTGAAGCTTTCTTT. The encoded protein is CASSELGPMNTEAFF.

This clonotype was picked up many times. The chain has TRBV20-1 and TRBJ1-1; D not resolved. The CDR3 runs 13 residues. The V and J ends lost 3 bases and 0 bases respectively, with 8 bases between them. Germline V gives CDR1 DFQATT, CDR2 SNEGSKA (reference sequence). The DNA of the CDR3 is TGCAGTGCTAGTTTCGGGTTGAACACTGAAGCTTTCTTT. Its protein product is CSASFGLNTEAFF.

This clonotype was found many times. The genes are TRBV29-1 and TRBJ2-6, with D perhaps assigned TRBD1 or TRBD2 (5 bases each). The length of the CDR3 is 16 residues. Germline CDR1 is SQVTM and CDR2 is ANQGSEA. V lost 0 bases, J lost 4 bases, and 13 bases lay in between. The chain's CDR3 is CSVEDSEGPGANVLTF. Here the CDR3 DNA reads TGCAGCGTTGAAGATTCCGAGGGGCCAGGGGCCAACGTCCTGACTTTC.

This clonotype was detected only a few times. V and J are TRBV7-3 and TRBJ2-1; TRBD2 matches 10 bases. Germline-derived CDR1 and CDR2 are SGHTA and FQGTGA. The CDR3 is made up of 15 amino acids. V trimming: 4 bases; J trimming: 7 bases; junction bases outside the gene matches: 7. CDR3 DNA sequence: TGTGCCAGCAGCTCAACGGGACTAGCGATGAATGAGCAGTTCTTC. It specifies CASSSTGLAMNEQFF.

The sample holds many counts of this clonotype. This rearrangement joins TRBV12-3 or TRBV12-4 to TRBJ1-1; D call uncertain. V was cut by 5 bases and J by 6 bases, with 22 bases left in between. This CDR3 is 16 amino acids long. The CDR3 DNA sequence: TGTGCCAGCAGTCGACCCCCATTGGGAGAGGAAGCTGAAGCTTTCTTT. Translating gives CASSRPPLGEEAEAFF.

This clonotype was seen repeatedly, ten times or more. CDR3 amino acids: CASSGASAGNQPQHF. The DNA for the CDR3 is TGTGCCAGCAGTGGGGCTTCGGCGGGCAATCAGCCCCAGCATTTT. The rearrangement uses TRBV6-2 or TRBV6-3 and TRBJ1-5; a weak D match, TRBD1 (5 bases). The CDR3 is made up of 15 amino acids. The germline CDR1 and CDR2 sequences are MNHEY and SVGEGT. V dropped 5 bases and J dropped 2 bases, with 13 bases sitting between them.

This clonotype was seen at least ten times. The rearrangement uses TRBV20-1 and TRBJ2-1, with TRBD1 as a possible D gene (6 bases). The CDR3 spans 14 residues. Trimming stripped 5 bases from V and 5 bases from J, with 16 bases between. Germline loops: CDR1 DFQATT, CDR2 SNEGSKA (reference sequence). Here the CDR3 reads CSAGAGASHNEQFF. CDR3 bases: TGCAGTGCTGGGGCAGGGGCTAGTCACAATGAGCAGTTCTTC.